These T cell receptor beta chains were read from a single sample in a study of T cells in Graves' hyperthyroidism and ophthalmopathy. TCRdb reprocessed the multiplex PCR reads via MiXCR and lists one record per CDR3 protein. The repertoire holds some 550,000 distinct CDR3 sequences, with around 20% as singletons. The sequenced sample consisted of blood. These receptors were taken from a man between 18 and 35 years old with Graves' hyperthyroidism. The CDR3 runs from the conserved cysteine through the conserved F or W. A D gene is named only where the DNA matches it firmly. Only some rows state a clone size, as once, few, many or a class for expanded clones.

.	.	TRBV29-1	TRBJ1-5	TGCAGCGTTGAAATAGAGGGAGGATCTCAGCCCCAGCATTTT	CSVEIEGGSQPQHF
TRBD1	.	TRBV6-2/TRBV6-3	TRBJ1-1	TGTGCCAGCAGTTTCACAGGGGGCAAAATGAACACTGAAGCTTTCTTT	CASSFTGGKMNTEAFF
.	few	TRBV4-1	TRBJ2-4	TGCGCCAGCAGTGTTGGGACTGCCGATTACAAAAACATTCAGTACTTC	CASSVGTADYKNIQYF
.	many	TRBV11-3	TRBJ2-7	TGTGCCAGCAGCTTAGATTCCTACGGAGATTACGAGCAGTACTTC	CASSLDSYGDYEQYF
.	.	TRBV28	TRBJ1-5	TGTGCCAGCAGTCCCTCATCGGGGCAGCCCCAGCATTTT	CASSPSSGQPQHF
TRBD1	many	TRBV30	TRBJ2-5	TGTGCCTGGACAGGGGGCCAAGAGACCCAGTACTTC	CAWTGGQETQYF
.	.	TRBV29-1	TRBJ2-5	TGCAGCGTTTTACGTAGGGGAGAGACCCAGTACTTC	CSVLRRGETQYF
.	many	TRBV7-6	TRBJ1-1	TGTGCCAGCAGCTTGGATCCAGAGAACACTGAAGCTTTCTTT	CASSLDPENTEAFF
.	few	TRBV9	TRBJ2-2	TGTGCCAGCAGCGTACAGCCCGCGAACACCGGGGAGCTGTTTTTT	CASSVQPANTGELFF
TRBD1	many	TRBV28	TRBJ2-7	TGTGCCAGCAGTGTAGGGACAGCTGACTACGAGCAGTACTTC	CASSVGTADYEQYF
.	.	TRBV6-1	TRBJ2-7	TGTGCCAGCCTGGGGACGGTGGCCTACGAGCAGTACTTC	CASLGTVAYEQYF
TRBD1	many	TRBV2	TRBJ1-2	TGTGCCAGCAGTGAATGGGACAGGGGTGGCTACACCTTC	CASSEWDRGGYTF
TRBD2	many	TRBV29-1	TRBJ2-2	TGCAGCGTTCATTGGACCGGGGGGACGGGTGGGGAGCTGTTTTTT	CSVHWTGGTGGELFF
.	few	TRBV4-1	TRBJ2-2	TGCGCCAGCAGCCACCCCGGGACTTCCCTAGGGGCCGGGGAGCTGTTTTTT	CASSHPGTSLGAGELFF
.	.	TRBV30	TRBJ2-7	TGTGCCTGGAGAGGGACCGACTCCTTTACCTACGAGCAGTACTTC	CAWRGTDSFTYEQYF
TRBD1	many	TRBV5-1	TRBJ2-7	TGCGCCAGCAGACGAACGACAGGGGACGAGCAGTACTTC	CASRRTTGDEQYF
TRBD1	many	TRBV6-1	TRBJ2-5	TGTGCCAGCACTCCCGGACAGGGAATCAAGACCCAGTACTTC	CASTPGQGIKTQYF
TRBD2	many	TRBV28	TRBJ2-7	TGTGCCAGCAAGAACACGGGGGGGTACGAGCAGTACTTC	CASKNTGGYEQYF
.	.	TRBV11-2	TRBJ2-7	TGTGCCAGCAGCTCAGAGACGGGACACTCCTACGAGCAGTACTTC	CASSSETGHSYEQYF
TRBD1	.	TRBV25-1	TRBJ2-3	TGTGCCAGCAGAGGGACAGGGGTGGTCACAGATACGCAGTATTTT	CASRGTGVVTDTQYF
.	many	TRBV30	TRBJ2-7	TGTGCCTGGAGTGTATGGCAGGGGAGCTCCTACGAGCAGTACTTC	CAWSVWQGSSYEQYF
.	many	TRBV28	TRBJ1-2	TGTGCCAGCAGTTTGGCTAGGGGGAATGGCTACACCTTC	CASSLARGNGYTF
.	many	TRBV10-3	TRBJ1-2	TGTGCCATCAGTGAACAAGGGGGTGATGATGGCTACACCTTC	CAISEQGGDDGYTF
TRBD2	.	TRBV9	TRBJ2-6	TGTGCCAGCAACCAATACCCAGCGGGGGGGTTCTCTGGGGCCAACGTCCTGACTTTC	CASNQYPAGGFSGANVLTF
.	few	TRBV20-1	TRBJ2-5	TGCAGTGCTAGAGACGGCAGTCCGGCGAGAGAGACCCAGTACTTC	CSARDGSPARETQYF
.	many	TRBV6-1	TRBJ1-1	TGTGCCAGCAGTGAAAGGCGAAGGCAGCTAGCCACTGAAGCTTTCTTT	CASSERRRQLATEAFF
.	many	TRBV7-9	TRBJ2-2	TGTGCCAGCAGTTTAAAAGGAACCGGGGAGCTGTTTTTT	CASSLKGTGELFF
.	many	TRBV5-1	TRBJ1-5	TGCGCCAGCAGCTTCAGGCCCGAGGGGGATCAGCCCCAGCATTTT	CASSFRPEGDQPQHF
TRBD1	.	TRBV12-3/TRBV12-4	TRBJ1-1	TGTGCCAGCACAGGGACAGGGAGGTTGACTGAAGCTTTCTTT	CASTGTGRLTEAFF
.	.	TRBV27	TRBJ2-7	TGTGCCAGCAGTTACTCGTCCGGGACTGTCTCCTACGAGCAGTACTTC	CASSYSSGTVSYEQYF
TRBD2	.	TRBV28	TRBJ2-2	TGTGCCAGCAGCCCTCTGGCTAGCGGGAGTCTTGCCGGGGAGCTGTTTTTT	CASSPLASGSLAGELFF
.	few	TRBV18	TRBJ1-6	TGTGCCAGCTCACCGGGAAGTAACGAGGGATCACCCCTCCACTTT	CASSPGSNEGSPLHF
TRBD1	.	TRBV20-1	TRBJ2-7	TGCAGTGCTAGAGATCCAGGGGGCTTCTACGAGCAGTACTTC	CSARDPGGFYEQYF
TRBD1	many	TRBV6-2/TRBV6-3	TRBJ1-2	TGTGCCAGCAGCTGGACAGGTTCATATGGCTACACCTTC	CASSWTGSYGYTF
.	many	TRBV20-1	TRBJ2-5	TGCAGTGCTAGAGCAGGACAGGGAGGGTTGGAGACCCAGTACTTC	CSARAGQGGLETQYF
.	many	TRBV2	TRBJ2-5	TGTGCCAGCAGTGAGGCCAGGGGGAGGCAAGAGACCCAGTACTTC	CASSEARGRQETQYF
.	many	TRBV2	TRBJ1-3	TGTGCCACCAGGGTCTCTGGAAACACCATATATTTT	CATRVSGNTIYF
TRBD1	many	TRBV6-1	TRBJ1-2	TGTGCCAGCAGACGCACAGGGGGCGCAATTGGCTACACCTTC	CASRRTGGAIGYTF
.	many	TRBV28	TRBJ1-5	TGTGCCAGCAGTGACGGGGCAGGGGCCTATAGCAATCAGCCCCAGCATTTT	CASSDGAGAYSNQPQHF
TRBD1	.	TRBV29-1	TRBJ1-1	TGCAGCGTCGAACAGGGGTACACTGAAGCTTTCTTT	CSVEQGYTEAFF
TRBD1	many	TRBV12-3/TRBV12-4	TRBJ1-5	TGTGCCAGCAAGCCACAGGGGAGCAATCAGCCCCAGCATTTT	CASKPQGSNQPQHF
.	.	TRBV3-1	TRBJ1-1	TGTGCCAGCAGCCGGCGACTCATCACTGAAGCTCTCTTT	CASSRRLITEALF
TRBD2	few	TRBV3-1	TRBJ2-5	TGTGCCAGCAGCCTCGGGGGGACGGAGACCCAGTACTTC	CASSLGGTETQYF
.	few	TRBV12-3/TRBV12-4	TRBJ1-5	TGTGCCAGCAGTTTAATGCGTAAGGGGGAGCCCCAGCATTTT	CASSLMRKGEPQHF
.	.	TRBV24-1	TRBJ1-2	TGTGCCACCAGTGACCTGTATGGCTACACCTTC	CATSDLYGYTF
.	.	TRBV11-2	TRBJ1-2	TGTGCCAGCAGCCCCCGAAAGGGGACGATCGCTACCTATGGCTACACCTTC	CASSPRKGTIATYGYTF
TRBD1	many	TRBV9	TRBJ2-5	TGTGCCAGCAGCCCCCTGGGACAGGGGAACGGGGGAGAGACCCAGTACTTC	CASSPLGQGNGGETQYF
.	many	TRBV12-3/TRBV12-4	TRBJ1-2	TGTGCCAGCAGTTTTAGGTCGGCAGGGGAGGGCTATGGCTACACCTTC	CASSFRSAGEGYGYTF
.	.	TRBV12-3/TRBV12-4	TRBJ2-2	TGTGCCAGCACTCTAGGGGGGGACACCGGGGAGCTGTTTTTT	CASTLGGDTGELFF
TRBD1	many	TRBV9	TRBJ1-2	TGTGCCAGCAGCGTAGTCGGGACAGGATATGGCTACACCTTC	CASSVVGTGYGYTF
.	many	TRBV30	TRBJ1-1	TGTGCCTGGAGTACTCGGGAGAACACTGAAGCTTTCTTT	CAWSTRENTEAFF